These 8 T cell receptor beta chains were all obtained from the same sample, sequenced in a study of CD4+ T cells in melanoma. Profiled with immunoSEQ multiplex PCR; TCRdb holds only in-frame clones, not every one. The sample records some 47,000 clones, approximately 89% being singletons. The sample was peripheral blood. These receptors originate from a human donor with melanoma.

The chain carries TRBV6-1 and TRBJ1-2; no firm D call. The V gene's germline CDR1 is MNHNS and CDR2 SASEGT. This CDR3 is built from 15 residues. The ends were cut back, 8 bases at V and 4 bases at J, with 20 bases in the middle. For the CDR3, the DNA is TGTGCCAGCGCGCCCGAAACTTCTCTAGGCTATGGCTACACCTTC. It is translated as CASAPETSLGYGYTF.

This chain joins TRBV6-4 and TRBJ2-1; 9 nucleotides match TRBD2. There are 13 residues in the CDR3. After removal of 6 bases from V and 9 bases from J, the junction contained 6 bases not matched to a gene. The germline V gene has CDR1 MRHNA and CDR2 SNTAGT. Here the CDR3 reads CASSAAGGLEQFF. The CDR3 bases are TGTGCCAGCAGCGCAGCGGGGGGCCTTGAGCAGTTCTTC.

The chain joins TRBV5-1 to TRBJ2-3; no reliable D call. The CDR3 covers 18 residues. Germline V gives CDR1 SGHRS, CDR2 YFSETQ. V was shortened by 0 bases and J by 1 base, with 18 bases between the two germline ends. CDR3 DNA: TGCGCCAGCAGCTTGGGGGCTTCTGGATACCTCGGCACAGATACGCAGTATTTT. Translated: CASSLGASGYLGTDTQYF.

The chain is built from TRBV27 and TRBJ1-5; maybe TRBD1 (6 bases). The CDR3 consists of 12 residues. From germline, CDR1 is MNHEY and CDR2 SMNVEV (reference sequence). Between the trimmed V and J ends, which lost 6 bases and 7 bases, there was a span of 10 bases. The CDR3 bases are TGTGCCAGCAGAGCGGGGGGCCAGCCCCAGCATTTT. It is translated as CASRAGGQPQHF.

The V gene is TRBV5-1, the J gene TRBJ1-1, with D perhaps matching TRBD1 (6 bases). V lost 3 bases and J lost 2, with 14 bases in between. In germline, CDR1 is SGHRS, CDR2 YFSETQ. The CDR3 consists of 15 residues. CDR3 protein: CASSWGASPNTEAFF. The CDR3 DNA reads TGCGCCAGCAGCTGGGGGGCCAGCCCCAACACTGAAGCTTTCTTT.

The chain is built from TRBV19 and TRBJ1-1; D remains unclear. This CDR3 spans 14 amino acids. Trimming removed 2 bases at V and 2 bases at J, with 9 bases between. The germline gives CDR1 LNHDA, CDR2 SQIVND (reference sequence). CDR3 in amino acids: CASSITGINTEAFF. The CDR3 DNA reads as TGTGCCAGTAGTATAACCGGGATAAACACTGAAGCTTTCTTT.

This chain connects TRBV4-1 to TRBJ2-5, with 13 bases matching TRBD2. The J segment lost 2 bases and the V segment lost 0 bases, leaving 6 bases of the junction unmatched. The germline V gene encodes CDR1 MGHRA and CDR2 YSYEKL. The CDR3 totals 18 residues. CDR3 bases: TGCGCCAGCAGCCAAGATATGACTAGCGGGGGGTTACAAGAGACCCAGTACTTC. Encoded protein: CASSQDMTSGGLQETQYF.

The CDR3 sequence is CASSLAARGGEKLFF. The CDR3 region has the DNA TGTGCCAGCAGCTTAGCAGCCAGGGGCGGCGAAAAACTGTTTTTT. The chain is built from TRBV7-2 and TRBJ1-4; D might be TRBD1 (6 bases). Trimming removed 0 bases from V and 8 bases from J, with 13 bases in between. Germline assignment: CDR1 SGHTA and CDR2 FQGNSA. The CDR3 is 15 amino acids. Full variable domain (missing parts from reference TRBV7-2 and TRBJ1-4): GAGVSQSPSNKVTEKGKDVELRCDPISGHTALYWYRQSLGQGLEFLIYFQGNSAPDKSGLPSDRFSAERTGGSVSTLTIQRTQQEDSAVYLCASSLAARGGEKLFFGSGTQLSVL.